A selection of T cell receptor beta chains follows, all from one sample in a study of tumor and adjacent non-tumor tissue in lung cancer. MiXCR, applied by TCRdb to the multiplex PCR reads, yields one record per CDR3 protein. There are over 110,000 distinct CDR3 sequences in the sample; around 67% occur only once, and 18% lies in the top ten. Sequencing used lung tumor tissue. These receptors were taken from a man aged 60 to 75 with small cell lung cancer. CDR3s include the opening cysteine and the closing phenylalanine or tryptophan. D genes are given only for firm matches. Clone size is given for some rows only: seen once, a few or many times, or a class if the clone is expanded.

V	size	D	J	DNA	CDR3
TRBV6-5	once	NA	TRBJ2-7	TGTGCCAGCGATACAGTCTCCTACGAGCAGTACTTC	CASDTVSYEQYF
TRBV28	NA	NA	TRBJ1-2	TGTGCCAGCCTAGAGACAGGATACTATGGCTACACCTTC	CASLETGYYGYTF
TRBV5-1	NA	NA	TRBJ2-7	TGCGCCAGCAGTCTCCTATGGGGGGCCAACTACGAGCAGCACTTC	CASSLLWGANYEQHF
TRBV20-1	once	NA	TRBJ2-7	TGCAATGCTAGCCCCCCATCCGGAACAGGGTCCTACGAGCAGTACTTC	CNASPPSGTGSYEQYF
TRBV12-3/TRBV12-4	NA	NA	TRBJ2-1	TGTGCCAGCAGTCCGACTAACTGGGGGTTCATTGAGCAGTTCTTC	CASSPTNWGFIEQFF
TRBV6-5	NA	TRBD1	TRBJ2-2	TGTGCCAGCAGCTTCGACAGGGGGTTAGTGACCGGGGAGCTGTTTTTT	CASSFDRGLVTGELFF
TRBV28	NA	TRBD1	TRBJ1-4	TGTGCCAGCAGTTTATCCGGGACAGGGAATGAAAAACTGTCTTTT	CASSLSGTGNEKLSF
TRBV7-2	NA	NA	TRBJ2-1	TGTGCCAGCAGTTCAATCTCCCTCTTATACAATGAGCAGTTCTTC	CASSSISLLYNEQFF
TRBV20-1	NA	NA	TRBJ2-7	TGCAGTGTCGGGACTGGGGCCCCCTACGAGCAGTACTTC	CSVGTGAPYEQYF
TRBV11-2	many	TRBD2	TRBJ2-3	TGTGCCAGCAGCTTAGATGGCGGGGGAGGCACAGATACGCAGTATTTT	CASSLDGGGGTDTQYF
TRBV12-3/TRBV12-4	NA	NA	TRBJ2-7	TGTGCCAGCAGTTTGACGTGCTACGAGCAGTACTTC	CASSLTCYEQYF
TRBV11-2	NA	NA	TRBJ2-2	TGTGCCATCAGCTTAGGAGTGGGCGGGGAGCTGTTTTTT	CAISLGVGGELFF
TRBV29-1	once	NA	TRBJ1-2	TGCAACGTCGGTGAGGACAGCTATGGCTACACCTTC	CNVGEDSYGYTF
TRBV29-1	many	NA	TRBJ2-3	TGCAGCGTTGAAAAGGCAGGAACAGATACGCAGTATTTT	CSVEKAGTDTQYF